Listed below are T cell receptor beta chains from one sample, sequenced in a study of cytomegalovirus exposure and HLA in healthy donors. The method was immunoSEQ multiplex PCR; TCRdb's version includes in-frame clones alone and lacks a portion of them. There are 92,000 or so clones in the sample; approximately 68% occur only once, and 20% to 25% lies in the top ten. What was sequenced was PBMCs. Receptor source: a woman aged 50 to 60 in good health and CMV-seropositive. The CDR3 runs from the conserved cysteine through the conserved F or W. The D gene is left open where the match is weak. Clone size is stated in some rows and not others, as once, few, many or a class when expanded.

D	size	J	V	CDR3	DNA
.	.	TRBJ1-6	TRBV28	CAIQPGYNSPLHF	TGTGCCATCCAGCCAGGGTACAATTCACCCCTCCACTTT
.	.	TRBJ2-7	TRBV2	CASSENDYYEQYF	TGTGCCAGCAGTGAAAACGACTACTACGAGCAGTACTTC
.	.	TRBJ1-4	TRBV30	CACLRAGDRKLFF	TGTGCCTGCCTCAGGGCTGGGGATAGGAAACTGTTTTTT
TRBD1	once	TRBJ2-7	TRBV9	CASAGTASSYEQYF	TGTGCCAGCGCTGGGACAGCCTCATCCTACGAGCAGTACTTC
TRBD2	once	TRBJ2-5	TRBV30	CAWGAGTSGQETQYF	TGTGCCTGGGGGGCCGGGACTAGCGGCCAAGAGACCCAGTACTTC
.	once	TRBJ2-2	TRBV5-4	CASSRDGGNTGELFF	TGTGCCAGCAGCCGGGACGGGGGGAACACCGGGGAGCTGTTTTTT
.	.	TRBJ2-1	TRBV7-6	CASSLGGTLSGEQFF	TGTGCCAGCAGCTTAGGAGGGACTCTCTCTGGTGAGCAGTTCTTC
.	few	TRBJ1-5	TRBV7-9	CASSSGGNNQPQHF	TGTGCCAGCAGCTCGGGGGGTAACAATCAGCCCCAGCATTTT
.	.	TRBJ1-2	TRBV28	CASSFAPMTSNYGYTF	TGTGCCAGCAGTTTCGCCCCCATGACATCTAACTATGGCTACACCTTC
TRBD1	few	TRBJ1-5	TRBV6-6	CASSPGQGSNQPQHF	TGTGCCAGCAGTCCTGGACAGGGAAGCAATCAGCCCCAGCATTTT
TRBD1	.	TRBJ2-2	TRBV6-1	CASLGTGGAGELFF	TGTGCCAGCCTTGGGACAGGGGGAGCCGGGGAGCTGTTTTTT
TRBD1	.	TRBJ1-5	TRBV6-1	CASSPIGGDQPQHF	TGTGCCAGCAGTCCTATAGGGGGCGATCAGCCCCAGCATTTT
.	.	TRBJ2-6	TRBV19	CASTSKVLSDTGANVLTF	TGTGCCAGTACGTCAAAGGTCCTGAGCGATACTGGGGCCAACGTCCTGACTTTC
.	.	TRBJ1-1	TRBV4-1	CASSQTPNTEAFF	TGTGCCAGCAGCCAGACACCCAACACTGAAGCTTTCTTT
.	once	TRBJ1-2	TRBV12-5	CASGRDSSYGYTF	TGTGCTAGTGGCAGAGACAGCTCCTATGGCTACACCTTC
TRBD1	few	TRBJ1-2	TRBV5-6	CASSLTTGLDGYTF	TGTGCCAGCAGCTTAACGACAGGGCTCGACGGCTACACCTTC
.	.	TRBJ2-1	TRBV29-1	CSVVLYNEQFF	TGCAGCGTTGTTCTTTACAATGAGCAGTTCTTC
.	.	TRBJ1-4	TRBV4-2	CASSKDLGVDEKLFF	TGTGCCAGCAGCAAAGATCTCGGGGTGGATGAAAAACTGTTTTTT
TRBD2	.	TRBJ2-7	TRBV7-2	CASSLFQRGAYEQYF	TGTGCCAGCAGCTTATTCCAGCGGGGGGCTTACGAGCAGTACTTC
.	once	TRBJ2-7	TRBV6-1	CASSELGGGEQYF	TGTGCCAGCAGTGAATTGGGTGGGGGGGAGCAGTACTTC
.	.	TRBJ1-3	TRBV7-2	CASSLAAGTYGNIIYF	TGTGCCAGCAGCTTAGCGGCAGGAACCTATGGAAACATCATATATTTT
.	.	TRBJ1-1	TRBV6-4	CASSDYSRNTEAFF	TGTGCCAGCAGTGATTACAGCCGTAACACTGAAGCTTTCTTT
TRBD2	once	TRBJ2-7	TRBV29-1	CSVVGREGDEQYF	TGCAGCGTTGTGGGGAGGGAAGGGGACGAGCAGTACTTC
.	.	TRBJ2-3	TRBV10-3	CAISAPGQRLSTDTQYF	TGTGCCATCAGTGCGCCGGGACAAAGATTATCCACAGATACGCAGTATTTT
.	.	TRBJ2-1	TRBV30	CAWTLTSYNEQFF	TGTGCCTGGACCCTGACTAGTTACAATGAGCAGTTCTTC
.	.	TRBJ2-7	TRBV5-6	CASSGGGPFSYEQYF	TGTGCCAGCAGCGGGGGGGGGCCCTTCTCCTACGAGCAGTACTTC
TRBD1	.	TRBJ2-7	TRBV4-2	CASSQRQGDYEQYF	TGTGCCAGCAGCCAAAGACAGGGCGACTACGAGCAGTACTTC
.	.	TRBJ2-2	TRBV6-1	CASTRGSLNTGELFF	TGTGCCAGCACTCGCGGGTCGCTTAACACCGGGGAGCTGTTTTTT
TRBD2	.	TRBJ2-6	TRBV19	CASSITGSGVSSGANVLTF	TGTGCCAGTAGTATCACAGGTAGCGGGGTGAGCTCTGGGGCCAATGTCCTGACTTTC
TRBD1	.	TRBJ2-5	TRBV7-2	CASSSDRERTQYF	TGTGCCAGCAGCTCGGACAGGGAGAGGACCCAGTACTTC
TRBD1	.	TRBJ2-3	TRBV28	CASRETGTGGEWADTQYF	TGTGCCAGCCGAGAAACCGGGACAGGGGGCGAGTGGGCAGATACGCAGTATTTT
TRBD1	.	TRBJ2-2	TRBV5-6	CASFDRGTFGELFF	TGTGCCAGCTTTGACAGGGGGACCTTCGGGGAGCTGTTTTTT
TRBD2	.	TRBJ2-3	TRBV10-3	CATGRSGGPSTDTQYF	TGTGCCACTGGGCGTAGCGGGGGCCCAAGCACAGATACGCAGTATTTT
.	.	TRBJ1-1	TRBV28	CASSPLPGERGTEAFF	TGTGCCAGCAGTCCCCTGCCAGGGGAGAGGGGCACTGAAGCTTTCTTT
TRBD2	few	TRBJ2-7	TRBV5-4	CASSLVASGAYEQYF	TGTGCCAGCAGCTTGGTGGCTAGCGGCGCCTACGAGCAGTACTTC
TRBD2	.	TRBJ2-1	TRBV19	CASSRTSGSYNEQFF	TGTGCCAGTAGTAGGACTAGCGGGAGTTACAATGAGCAGTTCTTC
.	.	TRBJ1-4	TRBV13	CASSLQGFSEKLFF	TGTGCCAGCAGCCTACAGGGTTTTAGTGAAAAACTGTTTTTT
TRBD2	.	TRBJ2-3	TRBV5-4	CASSLVLLAGSTDTQYF	TGTGCCAGCAGCTTGGTCTTACTAGCGGGGAGCACAGATACGCAGTATTTT
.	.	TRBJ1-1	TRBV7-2	CASSSYQGHTEAFF	TGTGCCAGCAGCTCATATCAGGGTCACACTGAAGCTTTCTTT
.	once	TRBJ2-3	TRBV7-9	CASSLGQSYTDTQYF	TGTGCCAGCAGCCTAGGACAGAGTTACACAGATACGCAGTATTTT
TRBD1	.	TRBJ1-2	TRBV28	CALRGLFSGGYTF	TGTGCTTTAAGGGGGCTCTTTTCTGGTGGCTACACCTTC
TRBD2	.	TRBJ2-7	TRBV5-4	CASSLVEASGGYEQYF	TGTGCCAGCAGCTTGGTCGAGGCTAGCGGGGGCTACGAGCAGTACTTC
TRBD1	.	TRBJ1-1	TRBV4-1	CASSQEDLTGGILDTEAFF	TGCGCCAGCAGCCAAGAGGACCTGACAGGGGGCATATTAGACACTGAAGCTTTCTTT
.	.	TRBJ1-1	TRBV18	CASSPPNSRGNTEAFF	TGTGCCAGCTCCCCCCCAAACAGCAGGGGGAACACTGAAGCTTTCTTT
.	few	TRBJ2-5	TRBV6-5	CASSYSNPGQETQYF	TGTGCCAGCAGTTACTCGAATCCGGGTCAAGAGACCCAGTACTTC